The 5 T cell receptor beta chains given below trace back to one sample, sequenced in a study of PD-1 blockade in classical Hodgkin lymphoma. Sequencing was performed with immunoSEQ multiplex PCR; in TCRdb, only in-frame clones are kept and a portion is missing. The sample shows tens of thousands of clones, 80% of them seen only once. Time point of the sample: cycle 4 day 1 (C4D1), after 5 to 7 weeks of nivolumab. Autologous stem cell transplantation was followed by relapse in every patient, and brentuximab vedotin exposure varied. The sample was peripheral blood mononuclear cells (PBMCs), taken before the fourth cycle of nivolumab. These receptors were collected from a human donor with classical Hodgkin lymphoma.

The CDR3 protein is CASKGRAGGGYTF. DNA for the CDR3: TGTGCCAGCAAGGGCAGGGCGGGAGGTGGCTACACCTTC. The rearrangement uses TRBV28 and TRBJ1-2; D is possibly TRBD1 (5 bases). The V gene's germline CDR1 is MDHEN and CDR2 SYDVKM. Trimming removed 7 bases at V and 7 bases at J, with 16 bases between. The CDR3 has 13 residues.

This clone appeared a single time. The chain is built from TRBV6-6 and TRBJ1-4; unclear D gene. Germline CDR1 reads MNHNY; CDR2 reads SVGAGI (reference sequence). The V end was cut by 7 bases, the J end by 8 bases, with 17 bases between. This CDR3 has 14 amino acids. As DNA, the CDR3 is TGTGCCAGCAAGGATTCGGTTAATCGGGAAAAACTGTTTTTT. This gives the protein CASKDSVNREKLFF.

This chain links TRBV19 with TRBJ2-3; TRBD2 matches 9 bases. With V trimmed by 1 base and J by 2 bases, 4 bases remained unmatched. The CDR3 has 16 residues. Germline CDR1 and CDR2: LNHDA and SQIVND (reference sequence). In nucleotides, the CDR3 is TGTGCCAGTAGTATAGGAGGCGGGAGGGCCACAGATACGCAGTATTTT. Its translation is CASSIGGGRATDTQYF.

The chain links TRBV11-2 to TRBJ2-2; D unresolved. CDR1 is SGHAT and CDR2 is FQNNGV in the germline V gene. The V gene lost 1 base and the J gene lost 8 bases, with 8 bases spanning the gap. CDR3 length: 13 amino acids. Here the CDR3 DNA reads TGTGCCAGCAGCTTAGTTGCGAAAGGGGAGCTGTTTTTT. As protein: CASSLVAKGELFF.

The V call is TRBV5-4, the J call TRBJ2-7; D gene unclear. Germline loops: CDR1 SGHNT, CDR2 YYREEE (reference sequence). The CDR3 consists of 14 residues. V was clipped by 4 bases and J by 1 base, with 12 bases between them. For the CDR3, the DNA is TGTGCCAGCAGCCAAACCGACGGTTCCTACGAGCAGTACTTC. Translating gives CASSQTDGSYEQYF.